The 22 T cell receptor beta chains given below trace back to one sample, sequenced in a study of CD8 T cells in ankylosing spondylitis. MiXCR was run by TCRdb on the 5' RACE reads, yielding one entry per CDR3 protein. The table lists about 150,000 distinct CDR3 sequences, 10% to 12% of them singletons. Sequenced sample: blood, either unsorted or a sorted T cell fraction (not recorded which). The receptors come from a female donor with ankylosing spondylitis or in good health (not recorded which).

This clonotype came up many times. This chain joins TRBV20-1 and TRBJ1-2, with TRBD1 matching 9 bases. This CDR3 has 14 amino acids. Germline values: CDR1 DFQATT, CDR2 SNEGSKA (reference sequence). V shed 0 bases and J 5 bases; nucleotides not matched to a gene: 4. The CDR3 region has the DNA TGCAGTGCTAGAGATCGGGGACAGGGTTATGGCTACACCTTC. Translation: CSARDRGQGYGYTF.

This clonotype was seen many times. V is TRBV10-2 and J is TRBJ1-2; D gene unclear. CDR3 size: 11 residues. Germline V gene data show CDR1 as WSHSY and CDR2 as SAAADI. V was shortened by 8 bases and J by 6 bases, with 10 bases between the two germline ends. Here the CDR3 reads CASGLHDGYTF. The CDR3 DNA sequence: TGCGCCAGCGGATTACATGATGGCTACACCTTC.

Remarks on this clonotype: Being one base from a much bigger clone, this may be a read error. The chain recombines TRBV5-1 with TRBJ1-2; 9 bases align to TRBD1. The length of the CDR3 is 14 residues. Per the germline V gene, CDR1 is SGHRS and CDR2 is YFSETQ. CDR3 nucleotide sequence: TGCGCCAGCAGCTTGGAGGACAGGGGCTATGGCTACCCCTTC. Amino acid sequence: CASSLEDRGYGYPF.

This clonotype occurred many times. The chain recombines TRBV12-3 or TRBV12-4 with TRBJ1-2; possible D gene TRBD1, 6 bases. Trimming took off 6 bases at V and 4 bases at J, with 12 bases between the two ends. CDR3 length: 13 amino acids. The CDR3: CASRSGALYGYTF. The CDR3 DNA sequence: TGTGCCAGCAGATCAGGGGCCCTCTATGGCTACACCTTC.

This clonotype was picked up many times. This sequence joins TRBV5-1 and TRBJ2-3, with 8 bases that match TRBD2. The length of the CDR3 is 14 residues. Germline V gene lookup returns CDR1 SGHRS and CDR2 YFSETQ. V lost 5 bases, J lost 5 bases, and 7 bases stayed unmatched. CDR3 nucleotide sequence: TGCGCCAGCAGGGCGGGAGGCCAAGGAGATACGCAGTATTTT. Its protein product is CASRAGGQGDTQYF. The variable domain in full, completed from reference TRBV5-1 and TRBJ2-3, reads KAGVTQTPRYLIKTRGQQVTLSCSPISGHRSVSWYQQTPGQGLQFLFEYFSETQRNKGNFPGRFSGRQFSNSRSEMNVSTLELGDSALYLCASRAGGQGDTQYFGPGTRLTVL.

This chain connects TRBV7-2 to TRBJ2-4; D is perhaps TRBD2 (6 bases). Trimming left V 7 bases short and J 6 bases short, with 16 bases between. In germline, CDR1 is SGHTA, CDR2 FQGNSA. This CDR3 is built from 14 residues. CDR3 sequence reads: CASTPFGGPNIQYF. For the CDR3, the DNA is TGTGCCAGCACCCCGTTTGGAGGGCCAAACATTCAGTACTTC. Complete variable domain (other parts from reference TRBV7-2 and TRBJ2-4): GAGVSQSPSNKVTEKGKDVELRCDPISGHTALYWYRQSLGQGLEFLIYFQGNSAPDKSGLPSDRFSAERTGGSVSTLTIQRTQQEDSAVYLCASTPFGGPNIQYFGAGTRLSVL.

The chain is built from TRBV6-5 and TRBJ1-6; D gene ambiguous. Germline V gives CDR1 MNHEY, CDR2 SVGAGI. V was cut by 1 base and J by 8 bases, with 6 bases left in between. CDR3 length: 13 amino acids. Here the CDR3 DNA reads TGTGCCAGCAGTTACTGGCGAGATTCACCCCTCCACTTT. The encoded protein is CASSYWRDSPLHF.

Regarding this clonotype: Given a much more abundant clone one base away, this may be a read error. The rearrangement uses TRBV5-5 and TRBJ2-1; D is tentatively TRBD1 or TRBD2 (5 bases each). Per the germline V gene, CDR1 is SGHKS and CDR2 is YYEKEE (reference sequence). The CDR3 totals 16 residues. The CDR3 protein is CASSFHPGPSYNKQFF. The CDR3 DNA follows: TGTGCCAGCAGCTTTCACCCGGGGCCCTCCTACAATAAGCAGTTCTTC.

This clonotype was seen many times. The chain carries TRBV5-1 and TRBJ2-7; 8 bases are a match to TRBD2. With V trimmed by 2 bases and J by 4 bases, 8 bases remained unmatched. Germline CDR1 reads SGHRS; CDR2 reads YFSETQ. This CDR3 region has 15 residues. This chain's CDR3 is CASSFSLAGLYEQYF. CDR3 sequence (DNA): TGCGCCAGCAGCTTTAGTTTAGCGGGACTTTACGAGCAGTACTTC.

This clonotype was recorded at least ten times. The chain has TRBV5-1 and TRBJ2-1, with 10 bases identical to TRBD2. Germline CDR1 and CDR2: SGHRS and YFSETQ. V was pared by 6 bases and J by 4 bases, with 7 bases of the junction left unmatched. This CDR3 has 15 amino acids. CDR3: CASIPDSGGYNEQFF. CDR3 DNA: TGCGCCAGCATTCCGGATAGCGGGGGGTACAATGAGCAGTTCTTC.

Only one count was recorded for this clonotype. A much larger clone sits a single nucleotide away, making a read error possible. The chain couples TRBV7-3 to TRBJ2-7, with D tentatively TRBD1 or TRBD2 (5 bases each). There are 13 residues in the CDR3. Germline loops: CDR1 SGHTA, CDR2 FQGTGA. V shed 5 bases and J shed 2 bases, with 10 bases lying between them. This chain's CDR3 is CASSRDVAYEQYF. The CDR3 DNA reads TGTGCCAGCAGCCGGGACGTAGCCTACGAGCAGTACTTC.

Ten or more counts support this clonotype. The genes are TRBV30 and TRBJ2-3, with D uncertain. This CDR3 is built from 14 residues. Between the trimmed V and J ends, which lost 0 bases and 2 bases, there was a span of 9 bases. Germline V gene lookup returns CDR1 GTSNPN and CDR2 SVGIG (reference sequence). The CDR3 protein is CAWSVLKITDTQYF. The CDR3 DNA reads TGTGCCTGGAGTGTACTTAAGATCACAGATACGCAGTATTTT.

The genes are TRBV20-1 and TRBJ2-3; D is undetermined. Trimming removed 6 bases from V and 5 bases from J, with 21 bases in between. CDR3 length equals 15 residues. Germline V CDR1 and CDR2: DFQATT, SNEGSKA (reference sequence). The CDR3 coding sequence is TGCAGTGCATCAGAACCAACTCAACGGGTAGATACGCAGTATTTT. Protein: CSASEPTQRVDTQYF.

This clonotype was detected a few times. The chain uses TRBV7-2 and TRBJ2-7, with D perhaps TRBD1 or TRBD2 (5 bases each). This CDR3 has 14 amino acids. Trimming stripped 3 bases from V and 2 bases from J, with 11 bases between. Per germline, CDR1 SGHTA and CDR2 FQGNSA. The CDR3 region has the DNA TGTGCCAGCAGCTTCTTGGGGGATCCCTACGAGCAGTACTTC. Translated: CASSFLGDPYEQYF.

In its sample, this clonotype was seen many times. This sequence joins TRBV6-1 and TRBJ2-1; D might be TRBD1 or TRBD2, each matching 7 bases. This CDR3 comprises 15 residues. Germline assignment: CDR1 MNHNS and CDR2 SASEGT. Trimming shortened V by 7 bases and J by 1 base, and 14 bases separated the two germline ends. CDR3: CASTGEGQSYNEQFF. Written as DNA, the CDR3 is TGTGCCAGCACTGGGGAGGGACAGTCCTACAATGAGCAGTTCTTC.

In its sample, this clonotype was seen many times. V is TRBV20-1 and J is TRBJ2-1; 7 nucleotides line up with TRBD2. Germline loops: CDR1 DFQATT, CDR2 SNEGSKA (reference sequence). This CDR3 has 14 residues. V dropped 4 bases and J dropped 4; count of bases not matched to a gene: 7. As DNA, the CDR3 is TGCAGTGCTAAGGCTAGCGGCCGATACAATGAGCAGTTCTTC. Translating gives CSAKASGRYNEQFF.

Ten or more counts support this clonotype. The V and J genes are TRBV5-5 and TRBJ1-3; unclear D gene. The V end was cut by 6 bases, the J end by 3 bases, with 7 bases between. The CDR3 has 12 residues. From germline, CDR1 is SGHKS and CDR2 YYEKEE (reference sequence). The CDR3 protein is CASIAVGNTIYF. The DNA of the CDR3 is TGTGCCAGCATCGCGGTTGGAAACACCATATATTTT.

Many counts were recorded for this clonotype. V usage is TRBV19 and J usage is TRBJ1-1; 8 positions agree with TRBD1. CDR1 LNHDA and CDR2 SQIVND come from the germline V gene (reference sequence). The CDR3 covers 14 residues. V dropped 7 bases and J dropped 4; count of bases not matched to a gene: 8. The CDR3, as DNA: TGTGCCAGTACCATAAGGACAGGGAGCACTGAAGCTTTCTTT. Amino acids: CASTIRTGSTEAFF.

This clonotype occurred many times. This chain connects TRBV18 to TRBJ2-7; a possible D gene is TRBD1 (6 bases). V shed 6 bases and J shed 0 bases, with 12 bases lying between them. This CDR3 comprises 14 residues. Germline V gives CDR1 KGHSH, CDR2 LQKENI. The CDR3 DNA follows: TGTGCCAGCTCGCCTACAGGGAGCTCCTACGAGCAGTACTTC. It specifies CASSPTGSSYEQYF.

Ten or more counts support this clonotype. The chain has TRBV5-6 and TRBJ2-1, with TRBD2 matching over 11 bases. This CDR3 spans 17 amino acids. Per germline, CDR1 SGHDT and CDR2 YYEEEE. The junction had 7 bases not matched to a gene; V was cut back by 1 base and J by 4 bases. The CDR3 DNA is TGTGCCAGCAGCTTGCGTACTAGCGGGAGTCCGTACAATGAGCAGTTCTTC. Its protein is CASSLRTSGSPYNEQFF.

This clonotype was recorded at least ten times. The gene calls are TRBV7-2 and TRBJ2-1; no definite D call. The germline V gene has CDR1 SGHTA and CDR2 FQGNSA. V was shortened by 7 bases and J by 8 bases, with 15 bases between the two germline ends. This CDR3 is built from 13 residues. The CDR3 nucleotides read TGTGCCAGCATCCTTCGACGGGCCTATGAGCAGTTCTTC. Protein: CASILRRAYEQFF.

In this sample, this clonotype turned up many times. The V call is TRBV14, the J call TRBJ1-1; perhaps TRBD1 as D (6 bases). Germline values: CDR1 SGHDN, CDR2 FVKESK. This CDR3 region has 18 residues. Trimming took off 3 bases at V and 3 bases at J, with 23 bases between the two ends. CDR3 sequence reads: CASSQLGTGKRFDTEAFF. As DNA, the CDR3 is TGTGCCAGCAGCCAGCTTGGAACAGGGAAAAGATTTGACACTGAAGCTTTCTTT.